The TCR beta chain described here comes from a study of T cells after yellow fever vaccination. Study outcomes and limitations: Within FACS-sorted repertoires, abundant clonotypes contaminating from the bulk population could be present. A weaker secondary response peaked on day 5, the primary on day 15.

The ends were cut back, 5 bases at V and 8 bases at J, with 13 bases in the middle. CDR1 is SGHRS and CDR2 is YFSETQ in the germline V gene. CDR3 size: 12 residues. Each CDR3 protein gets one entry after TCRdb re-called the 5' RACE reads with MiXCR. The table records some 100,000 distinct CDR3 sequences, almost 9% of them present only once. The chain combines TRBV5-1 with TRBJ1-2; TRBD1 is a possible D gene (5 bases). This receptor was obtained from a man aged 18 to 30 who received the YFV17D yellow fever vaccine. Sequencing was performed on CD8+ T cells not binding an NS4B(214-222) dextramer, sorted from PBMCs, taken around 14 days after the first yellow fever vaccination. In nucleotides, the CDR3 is TGCGCCAGCAGAGCGGGACCGGAGGGCTACACCTTC. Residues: CASRAGPEGYTF.